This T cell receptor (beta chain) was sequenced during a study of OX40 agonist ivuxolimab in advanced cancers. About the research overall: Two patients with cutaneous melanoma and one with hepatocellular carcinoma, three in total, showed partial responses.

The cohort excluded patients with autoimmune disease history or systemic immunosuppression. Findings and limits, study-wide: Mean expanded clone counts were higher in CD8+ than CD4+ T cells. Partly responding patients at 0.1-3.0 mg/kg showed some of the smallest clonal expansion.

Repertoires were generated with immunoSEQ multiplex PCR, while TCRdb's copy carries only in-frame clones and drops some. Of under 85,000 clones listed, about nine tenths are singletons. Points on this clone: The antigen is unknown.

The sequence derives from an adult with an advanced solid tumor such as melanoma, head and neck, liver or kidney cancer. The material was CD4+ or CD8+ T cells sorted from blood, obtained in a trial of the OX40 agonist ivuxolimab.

This chain's CDR3 is CASRQVVGVGAFF. The DNA for the CDR3 is TGTGCCAGCAGACAAGTCGTCGGGGTAGGAGCTTTCTTT. V is TRBV7-2 and J is TRBJ1-1, with D uncertain. Germline lookup yields CDR1 SGHTA and CDR2 FQGNSA. Trimming removed 6 bases from V and 10 bases from J, with 18 bases in between. CDR3 length: 13 amino acids.